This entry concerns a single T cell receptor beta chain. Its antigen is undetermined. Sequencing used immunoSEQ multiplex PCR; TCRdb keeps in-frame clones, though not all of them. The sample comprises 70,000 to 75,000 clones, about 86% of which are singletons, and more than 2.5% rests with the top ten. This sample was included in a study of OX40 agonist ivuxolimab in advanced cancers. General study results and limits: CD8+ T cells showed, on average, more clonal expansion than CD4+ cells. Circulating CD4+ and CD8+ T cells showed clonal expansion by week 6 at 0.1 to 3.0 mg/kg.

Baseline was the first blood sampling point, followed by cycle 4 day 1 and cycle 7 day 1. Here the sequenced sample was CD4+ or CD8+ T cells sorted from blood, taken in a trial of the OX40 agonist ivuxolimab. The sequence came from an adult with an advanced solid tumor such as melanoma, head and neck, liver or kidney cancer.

The CDR3 sequence: CASSPTSGRTDTQYF. In DNA, the CDR3 is TGTGCCAGCAGCCCGACTAGCGGGAGGACAGATACGCAGTATTTT. The genes are TRBV5-4 and TRBJ2-3; the match to TRBD2 covers 13 bases. Trimming removed 4 bases from V and 3 bases from J; junction bases left unmatched: 2. The V gene's germline CDR1 is SGHNT and CDR2 YYREEE (reference sequence). The CDR3 sequence is 15 residues long.